The sequence of this T cell receptor beta chain was determined in a study of CD8 T cells in ankylosing spondylitis. Broader study findings: A motif in TCR beta, a set of about eight highly homologous variants, appeared characteristic of ankylosing spondylitis blood.

Molecular-barcoded quantitative 5'-RACE produced these TCR beta libraries. TCRdb re-called the 5' RACE reads with MiXCR, one entry per CDR3 protein. Among around 390,000 distinct CDR3 sequences listed, about a fifth were seen once. This clonotype has just a few counts. What it binds is not known. The CDR3 extends over 11 amino acids. Germline loops: CDR1 SNHLY, CDR2 FYNNEI. The germline V and J ends were trimmed by 4 bases and 8 bases, with 5 bases remaining between them. The material sequenced was blood, either unsorted or a sorted T cell fraction (not recorded which). The receptor comes from a male donor with ankylosing spondylitis. The chain employs TRBV2 and TRBJ1-4, with no clear D. The CDR3 loop is CASSVEEKLFF. The CDR3 coding sequence is TGTGCCAGCAGTGTAGAGGAAAAACTGTTTTTT.